This TCR beta chain was retrieved from a study of blood T cell repertoires in COVID-19. Study details: The origin of the acute and convalescent COVID-19 samples was the United States, Italy and Spain.

Method: immunoSEQ multiplex PCR; TCRdb's copy keeps in-frame clones and lacks some. This table holds roughly 50,000 clones, 65% to 90% found once. This CDR3 has 13 residues. The junction had 7 bases not matched to a gene; V was cut back by 10 bases and J by 6 bases. Germline values: CDR1 SNHLY, CDR2 FYNNEI. Input material: peripheral blood. The V gene is TRBV2, the J gene TRBJ2-1, with 9 bases matching TRBD2. The origin of this receptor is a woman at least 80 years old with acute or convalescent COVID-19. This CDR3 reads CAIMAGGSNEQFF. The CDR3 nucleotides read TGTGCCATTATGGCGGGGGGGTCCAATGAGCAGTTCTTC. Looking up the rest from reference TRBV2 and TRBJ2-1 gives the full variable domain: EPEVTQTPSHQVTQMGQEVILRCVPISNHLYFYWYRQILGQKVEFLVSFYNNEISEKSEIFDDQFSVERPDGSNFTLKIRSTKLEDSAMYFCAIMAGGSNEQFFGPGTRLTVL.